This TCR beta chain stems from a study of neoadjuvant anti-PD-1 for oral cavity cancer. Background on the study: Patients without progression got a fourth dose around day 43.

Time point in this sample: after neoadjuvant nivolumab, at surgical resection. Patients had newly diagnosed, untreated stage II-IVA oral cavity squamous cell carcinoma. Here immunoSEQ multiplex PCR was the method, and the copy in TCRdb shows in-frame clones only, minus some. The sample includes 35,000 to 40,000 clones, about 36% seen only once; the top ten take more than 15%. Notes on the study in general: TCR analyses covered only a few patients per response group. Higher pretreatment blood Treg/Th17 ratios correlated with higher pretreatment blood and lower post-treatment tumor TCRbeta clonality.

This clone was recorded at least ten times. Its antigen is currently unknown. The CDR3 has 17 amino acids. J was trimmed by 5 bases and V by 8 bases; bases with no gene match: 14. The V gene's germline CDR1 is MNHEY and CDR2 SMNVEV (reference sequence). The sample consisted of tumor tissue, taken after nivolumab (anti-PD-1) treatment. The chain carries TRBV27 and TRBJ1-5; 11 nucleotides agree with TRBD1. The TCR sequence derives from a person between 40 and 85 years old with oral cavity squamous cell carcinoma. CDR3 DNA sequence: TGTGCCAGCCAAGCCGGGACAGGGGGTCGGTTTTATCAGCCCCAGCATTTT. This codes for CASQAGTGGRFYQPQHF.